This TCR beta chain was observed in a study of control samples from healthy donors and cancer patients. Repertoires were generated with immunoSEQ multiplex PCR, while TCRdb's copy carries only in-frame clones and drops some. The table records under 150,000 clones, more than 75% of them present only once. Germline CDR1 reads DFQATT; CDR2 reads SNEGSKA (reference sequence). Trimming left V 4 bases short and J 8 bases short, with 11 bases between. The CDR3 totals 11 residues. The TCR comes from a man between 35 and 55 years old in good health. The rearrangement joins TRBV20-1 to TRBJ1-2, with a weak D call TRBD1 (6 bases). Material: blood. The CDR3 region is CSATGVGGYTF. DNA for the CDR3: TGCAGTGCTACAGGGGTAGGGGGCTACACCTTC.